The 15 T cell receptor beta chains below all came from one sample that was sequenced in a study of Graves' ophthalmopathy and Graves' hyperthyroidism. RNA transcripts provided the template for amplifying TCR beta CDR3 regions. Amplification began with first-round RT-PCR using HTBI primers, then second-round multiplex PCR was performed. From the multiplex PCR reads, TCRdb called clonotypes with MiXCR, one entry per CDR3 protein. The sample has almost 400,000 distinct CDR3 sequences; 18% are singletons. Sequencing input: peripheral blood. The origin of the receptors is a woman younger than 35 with Graves' ophthalmopathy.

This clonotype was seen at least ten times. The V call is TRBV29-1, the J call TRBJ2-7, with D possibly being TRBD1 (6 bases). Trimming removed 8 bases at V and 1 base at J, with 15 bases between. The germline V gene encodes CDR1 SQVTM and CDR2 ANQGSEA. The CDR3 is made up of 13 amino acids. The CDR3 protein is CSFRRQGSYEQYF. The DNA for the CDR3 is TGCAGCTTCAGAAGGCAGGGGTCCTACGAGCAGTACTTC.

This clonotype was picked up many times. The CDR3 loop reads CASSYNKGVLTEAFF. DNA of the CDR3: TGTGCCAGCAGTTACAATAAGGGGGTCCTCACTGAAGCTTTCTTT. The chain employs TRBV6-5 and TRBJ1-1, with D perhaps TRBD1 (6 bases). Trimming took 2 bases from V and 4 from J, leaving 14 bases between them. Germline lookup yields CDR1 MNHEY and CDR2 SVGAGI. The CDR3 loop spans 15 amino acids.

The rearrangement links TRBV30 to TRBJ1-2, with TRBD1 matching 9 bases. Trimming removed 2 bases from V and 3 bases from J; junction bases left unmatched: 4. Germline V CDR1 and CDR2: GTSNPN, SVGIG (reference sequence). The CDR3 is made up of 14 amino acids. CDR3 nucleotide sequence: TGTGCCTGGAGTAGGGGACAGGGACACTATGGCTACACCTTC. It is translated as CAWSRGQGHYGYTF.

This clonotype was seen at least ten times. The rearrangement links TRBV6-1 to TRBJ2-2; 7 nucleotides agree with TRBD1. V was clipped by 1 base and J by 6 bases; unmatched bases: 14. Germline assignment: CDR1 MNHNS and CDR2 SASEGT. The CDR3 has 18 amino acids. The CDR3 is CASSEGRTGRYAPGELFF. Written as DNA, the CDR3 is TGTGCCAGCAGTGAAGGAAGGACAGGACGCTACGCCCCCGGGGAGCTGTTTTTT.

Ten or more counts support this clonotype. The chain uses TRBV27 and TRBJ2-5; TRBD1 aligns across 8 bases. The germline V gene has CDR1 MNHEY and CDR2 SMNVEV (reference sequence). The V and J ends lost 4 bases and 6 bases, in that order; junction bases with no gene match: 4. The CDR3 spans 13 residues. The CDR3 DNA reads TGTGCCAGCAGTTCCGGACAGGGACAGACCCAGTACTTC. Its translation: CASSSGQGQTQYF.

This clonotype was found many times. This sequence joins TRBV19 and TRBJ1-2; tentative D call: TRBD1 (6 bases). CDR1 and CDR2 from the germline V gene are LNHDA and SQIVND (reference sequence). V was cut by 7 bases and J by 4 bases, with 19 bases left in between. CDR3 length equals 15 residues. CDR3 sequence reads: CASTDGQNPVYGYTF. The CDR3 nucleotides read TGTGCCAGTACCGACGGACAGAATCCTGTCTATGGCTACACCTTC.

The table lists this clonotype with many counts. The rearrangement links TRBV12-5 to TRBJ2-5; 8 bases map to TRBD2. The CDR3 has 13 residues. The V gene end was trimmed by 8 bases and the J gene end by 3 bases; junction bases not matched to a gene: 5. The germline CDR1 and CDR2 sequences are LGHNT and FRNRAP. CDR3 protein: CASLPGGEETQYF. In nucleotides, the CDR3 is TGTGCTAGTCTCCCCGGGGGGGAAGAGACCCAGTACTTC.

Many counts were recorded for this clonotype. CDR3 sequence (DNA): TGTGCCATACAGGGGGGTAGCACTGAAGCTTTCTTT. Translated, it gives CAIQGGSTEAFF. The J gene is TRBJ1-1, the V gene TRBV10-3, with 8 bases aligning to TRBD1. The CDR3 has 12 amino acids. Losses at the gene ends were 9 bases for V and 4 bases for J; bases not matched to a gene: 4. Per the germline V gene, CDR1 is ENHRY and CDR2 is SYGVKD.

In this sample, this clonotype turned up many times. The genes are TRBV5-1 and TRBJ1-1, with D uncertain. The V end was cut by 5 bases, the J end by 0 bases, with 11 bases between. The CDR3 runs to 14 residues. Germline assignment: CDR1 SGHRS and CDR2 YFSETQ. The CDR3 here is CASRPSSVNTEAFF. For the CDR3, the DNA is TGCGCCAGCAGGCCCTCTTCAGTGAACACTGAAGCTTTCTTT.

This clonotype occurred many times. V and J are TRBV19 and TRBJ2-2; a weak D match, TRBD2 (5 bases). Trimming cost V 10 bases and J 0 bases, with 15 bases left between them. Germline CDR1 and CDR2: LNHDA and SQIVND (reference sequence). The CDR3 consists of 15 residues. The CDR3 DNA reads TGTGCCACCTCATTGTGGACTGCGAACACCGGGGAGCTGTTTTTT. Translation: CATSLWTANTGELFF.

V gene TRBV20-1 combines with J gene TRBJ2-5, with 7 bases matching TRBD1. V was pared by 5 bases and J by 5 bases, with 11 bases of the junction left unmatched. The CDR3 consists of 14 residues. The germline CDR1 and CDR2 sequences are DFQATT and SNEGSKA (reference sequence). The CDR3: CSASISQGLETQYF. In nucleotides, the CDR3 is TGCAGTGCTTCTATTTCACAGGGGTTGGAGACCCAGTACTTC.

The gene calls are TRBV28 and TRBJ1-1, with a weak D call TRBD1 (6 bases). The germline CDR1 and CDR2 sequences are MDHEN and SYDVKM. V dropped 4 bases and J dropped 8 bases, with 23 bases sitting between them. This CDR3 has 16 amino acids. The CDR3 is CASSSNGYREGTEAFF. The CDR3 DNA reads as TGTGCCAGCAGTTCTAATGGGTACAGGGAAGGCACCGAAGCTTTCTTT.

This clonotype was seen at least ten times. The rearrangement links TRBV3-1 to TRBJ2-7; the D gene could be TRBD1 or TRBD2 (6 bases each). Per the germline V gene, CDR1 is LGHDT and CDR2 is YNNKEL (reference sequence). Trimming removed 1 base from V and 7 bases from J, with 14 bases in between. The CDR3 has 14 amino acids. The CDR3 region is CASSQAGAVKEQYF. The CDR3 DNA reads as TGTGCCAGCAGCCAAGCGGGGGCTGTGAAAGAGCAGTACTTC.

This clonotype was picked up many times. The chain combines TRBV20-1 with TRBJ2-7, with 8 nucleotides matching TRBD1. Per the germline V gene, CDR1 is DFQATT and CDR2 is SNEGSKA (reference sequence). The CDR3 runs 14 residues. After removal of 5 bases from V and 0 bases from J, the junction contained 6 bases not matched to a gene. The DNA of the CDR3 is TGCAGTGCTCGACAGGGGCCGCTCTCCTACGAGCAGTACTTC. Its protein product is CSARQGPLSYEQYF.

This clonotype showed up many times. CDR3 in DNA: TGCAGCGTTGAGGCCGGAGGACGGGACCTTAGGGAGCAGTACTTC. It specifies CSVEAGGRDLREQYF. V usage is TRBV29-1 and J usage is TRBJ2-7; D may match TRBD1 or TRBD2 (5 bases each). With 3 bases removed from V and 7 bases from J, the gap between germline ends came to 22 bases. Germline values: CDR1 SQVTM, CDR2 ANQGSEA. The CDR3 loop spans 15 amino acids.